A single sample gave rise to the 32 T cell receptor beta chains below, sequenced in a study of blood T cell repertoires in COVID-19. The protocol was immunoSEQ multiplex PCR, while the TCRdb copy is restricted to in-frame clones and leaves out a portion. The sample has around 30,000 clones, about nine tenths seen once. Sequenced sample: peripheral blood. All receptors come from a human donor in a cohort sampled during active COVID-19.

V gene TRBV18 combines with J gene TRBJ2-2; 7 bases line up with TRBD1. Germline V CDR1 and CDR2: KGHSH, LQKENI. V gave up 3 bases and J gave up 5 bases; unmatched junction bases: 6. This CDR3 has 15 amino acids. This CDR3 reads CASSPSGTVTGELFF. CDR3 sequence (DNA): TGTGCCAGCTCACCGTCCGGGACAGTGACCGGGGAGCTGTTTTTT.

This chain uses TRBV6-1 with TRBJ2-5; weak D call: TRBD1 (6 bases). V gave up 0 bases and J gave up 5 bases, with 16 bases separating them. Per the germline V gene, CDR1 is MNHNS and CDR2 is SASEGT. This CDR3 comprises 16 residues. The CDR3 region is CASSEARQVSRETQYF. CDR3 sequence (DNA): TGTGCCAGCAGTGAAGCGCGACAGGTCTCCAGGGAGACCCAGTACTTC.

V usage is TRBV7-2 and J usage is TRBJ1-3, with 9 positions matching TRBD1. Losses at the gene ends were 2 bases for V and 1 base for J; bases not matched to a gene: 3. The CDR3 consists of 16 residues. The V gene's germline CDR1 is SGHTA and CDR2 FQGNSA. CDR3 sequence (DNA): TGTGCCAGCAGCTTACTAGGGACAGGGTCTGGAAACACCATATATTTT. Translating gives CASSLLGTGSGNTIYF.

The chain uses TRBV18 and TRBJ1-1; 8 bases map to TRBD1. The CDR3 spans 14 residues. The germline CDR1 and CDR2 sequences are KGHSH and LQKENI. V was pared by 6 bases and J by 7 bases, with 10 bases of the junction left unmatched. CDR3 amino acids: CASSLGTGPIEAFF. The DNA for the CDR3 is TGTGCCAGCTCTCTCGGGACAGGCCCGATTGAAGCTTTCTTT.

The gene calls are TRBV19 and TRBJ2-5; 7 nucleotides match TRBD2. This CDR3 spans 15 amino acids. Germline CDR1 LNHDA, CDR2 SQIVND (reference sequence). The ends lost 6 bases at V and 5 bases at J; junction bases unmatched: 12. The chain's CDR3 is CASRTTGGDTETQYF. The CDR3 DNA follows: TGTGCCAGTAGAACGACGGGGGGAGACACGGAGACCCAGTACTTC.

The V gene is TRBV7-9, the J gene TRBJ2-1; D gene unclear. Trimming removed 4 bases at V and 3 bases at J, with 4 bases between. This CDR3 is 12 amino acids long. CDR1 and CDR2 (germline): SEHNR, FQNEAQ (reference sequence). In DNA form, the CDR3 reads TGTGCCAGCAGCTCAGGCTACAATGAGCAGTTCTTC. Translated, it gives CASSSGYNEQFF.

The chain is built from TRBV19 and TRBJ1-1; TRBD1 agrees at 8 bases. V was clipped by 5 bases and J by 0 bases; unmatched bases: 5. This CDR3 is built from 15 residues. Germline values: CDR1 LNHDA, CDR2 SQIVND (reference sequence). In DNA form, the CDR3 reads TGTGCCAGTAGTCAACAGGGGGGATTGAACACTGAAGCTTTCTTT. Protein: CASSQQGGLNTEAFF.

V usage is TRBV2 and J usage is TRBJ2-1; D remains ambiguous. Trimming left V 3 bases short and J 8 bases short, with 5 bases between. Germline lookup yields CDR1 SNHLY and CDR2 FYNNEI. The CDR3 is made up of 11 amino acids. CDR3 bases: TGTGCCAGCAGTGAGTTCGATGAGCAGTTCTTC. Residues: CASSEFDEQFF.

This chain uses TRBV6-5 with TRBJ2-6; 7 bases are a match to TRBD1. The length of the CDR3 is 15 residues. Unmatched junction bases numbered 6, after V lost 7 bases and J lost 3 bases. Per germline, CDR1 MNHEY and CDR2 SVGAGI. The CDR3 region has the DNA TGTGCCAGCACCCTGAGGGGGCTTGGGGCCAACGTCCTGACTTTC. Amino acid sequence: CASTLRGLGANVLTF.

Concerning this clone: The junction shows a germline mismatch at one end, possibly a read error. The V gene is TRBV7-7, the J gene TRBJ2-5; 8 bases align to TRBD2. The CDR3 is 14 amino acids. Germline CDR1 is SSHAT and CDR2 is FNYEAQ (reference sequence). In DNA, the CDR3 is TGTGCTAGCAGCTCAGGACTAGCAGGAGAGACCCAGTACTTC. Encoded protein: CASSSGLAGETQYF. Supplemented by reference TRBV7-7 and TRBJ2-5, the full variable domain reads GAGVSQSPRYKVTKRGQDVTLRCDPISSHATLYWYQQALGQGPEFLTYFNYEAQPDKSGLPSDRFSAERPEGSISTLTIQRTEQRDSAMYRCASSSGLAGETQYFGPGTRLLVL.

The V gene is TRBV11-3, the J gene TRBJ2-3; D gene ambiguous. Trimming shortened V by 0 bases and J by 6 bases, and 7 bases separated the two germline ends. Germline loops: CDR1 SGHNT, CDR2 YENEEA. There are 13 residues in the CDR3. The DNA for the CDR3 is TGTGCCAGCAGCTTAGAGGTCGCGGATACGCAGTATTTT. Its translation is CASSLEVADTQYF. The full variable domain, in which reference TRBV11-3 and TRBJ2-3 provide the parts outside the CDR3, is EAGVVQSPRYKIIEKKQPVAFWCNPISGHNTLYWYLQNLGQGPELLIRYENEEAVDDSQLPKDRFSAERLKGVDSTLKIQPAELGDSAVYLCASSLEVADTQYFGPGTRLTVL.

This chain joins TRBV7-6 and TRBJ2-1, with 11 bases identical to TRBD2. CDR1 SGHVS and CDR2 FNYEAQ come from the germline V gene. The CDR3 consists of 15 residues. The junction had 3 bases not matched to a gene; V was cut back by 4 bases and J by 4 bases. CDR3 sequence reads: CASSSTSGSYNEQFF. The CDR3 DNA reads TGTGCCAGCAGCTCTACTAGCGGGAGTTACAATGAGCAGTTCTTC.

This chain joins TRBV24-1 and TRBJ2-3, with D tentatively TRBD1 (6 bases). V was cut by 1 base and J by 1 base, with 11 bases left in between. The CDR3 extends over 16 amino acids. Germline lookup yields CDR1 KGHDR and CDR2 SFDVKD. The CDR3 DNA reads TGTGCCACCAGTGATTTTTGGGGGCCTGGCACAGATACGCAGTATTTT. As protein: CATSDFWGPGTDTQYF.

This clone appeared a single time. Here the CDR3 DNA reads TGTGCCAGCCGGACAGGTCACTATGGCTACACCTTC. This codes for CASRTGHYGYTF. This chain uses TRBV19 with TRBJ1-2; 7 bases are shared with TRBD1. Germline V gene sequence: CDR1 LNHDA, CDR2 SQIVND (reference sequence). J was trimmed by 3 bases and V by 9 bases; bases with no gene match: 4. The CDR3 spans 12 residues. The entire variable domain, with the rest obtained from reference TRBV19 and TRBJ1-2, is as follows: DGGITQSPKYLFRKEGQNVTLSCEQNLNHDAMYWYRQDPGQGLRLIYYSQIVNDFQKGDIAEGYSVSREKKESFPLTVTSAQKNPTAFYLCASRTGHYGYTFGSGTRLTVV.

In nucleotides, the CDR3 is TGTGCCTCGAACCGGGGGGCTGGAGAGACCCAGTACTTC. Encoded protein: CASNRGAGETQYF. This chain links TRBV14 with TRBJ2-5, with D possibly matching TRBD2 (7 bases). There are 13 residues in the CDR3. Trimming left V 11 bases short and J 4 bases short, with 17 bases between. Germline V gives CDR1 SGHDN, CDR2 FVKESK.

CDR3 coding DNA: TGTGCCAGCCACGCGACGGGACACTTCTACGAGCAGTACGTC. Protein sequence: CASHATGHFYEQYV. V gene TRBV6-5 combines with J gene TRBJ2-7, with a possible D match to TRBD1 (6 bases). The CDR3 covers 14 residues. The germline V gene encodes CDR1 MNHEY and CDR2 SVGAGI. Trimming removed 8 bases at V and 3 bases at J, with 17 bases between.

The V and J genes are TRBV2 and TRBJ1-3; 8 bases align to TRBD1. Unmatched junction bases numbered 3, after V lost 2 bases and J lost 0 bases. This CDR3 spans 16 amino acids. Germline assignment: CDR1 SNHLY and CDR2 FYNNEI. CDR3 in amino acids: CASSERQGISGNTIYF. The CDR3 DNA reads TGTGCCAGCAGTGAAAGACAGGGGATCTCTGGAAACACCATATATTTT.

The chain recombines TRBV28 with TRBJ1-5, with no clear D. The CDR3 totals 12 residues. CDR1 is MDHEN and CDR2 is SYDVKM in the germline V gene. The V end lost 7 bases, the J end lost 9 bases, and 13 bases lay between the germline ends. The CDR3 DNA reads TGTGCCAGCAATCCAGTGTCTGGGCCCCAGCATTTT. Protein: CASNPVSGPQHF. The whole variable domain, filled in from reference TRBV28 and TRBJ1-5, reads DVKVTQSSRYLVKRTGEKVFLECVQDMDHENMFWYRQDPGLGLRLIYFSYDVKMKEKGDIPEGYSVSREKKERFSLILESASTNQTSMYLCASNPVSGPQHFGDGTRLSIL.

This rearrangement joins TRBV28 to TRBJ2-2; 9 bases are shared with TRBD1. This CDR3 is 18 amino acids long. Germline CDR1 reads MDHEN; CDR2 reads SYDVKM. The J segment lost 4 bases and the V segment lost 6 bases, leaving 15 bases of the junction unmatched. The CDR3 loop is CASSRPRSGTGTTGELFF. Written as DNA, the CDR3 is TGTGCCAGCAGCCGTCCCAGGTCCGGGACAGGGACCACCGGGGAGCTGTTTTTT. The variable domain in full, with the rest retrieved from reference TRBV28 and TRBJ2-2, is DVKVTQSSRYLVKRTGEKVFLECVQDMDHENMFWYRQDPGLGLRLIYFSYDVKMKEKGDIPEGYSVSREKKERFSLILESASTNQTSMYLCASSRPRSGTGTTGELFFGEGSRLTVL.

In this sample, this clone turned up once. The V gene is TRBV6-1, the J gene TRBJ1-1; TRBD1 matches 11 bases. Germline values: CDR1 MNHNS, CDR2 SASEGT. V shed 3 bases, J shed 4 bases, and the junction held 10 bases outside the gene matches. The CDR3 spans 17 residues. This CDR3 is CASSEGRTGGRGTEAFF. CDR3 in DNA: TGTGCCAGCAGTGAGGGGAGGACAGGGGGCCGCGGCACTGAAGCTTTCTTT.

The V call is TRBV25-1, the J call TRBJ2-3; perhaps TRBD1 as D (5 bases). This CDR3 is built from 12 residues. The V end was cut by 5 bases, the J end by 8 bases, with 11 bases between. Germline assignment: CDR1 MGHDK and CDR2 SYGVNS. The CDR3 bases are TGTGCCAGCAGTCCAGGGTTCGGTACGCAGTATTTT. Amino acid sequence: CASSPGFGTQYF. The full variable domain, completed using reference TRBV25-1 and TRBJ2-3, is EADIYQTPRYLVIGTGKKITLECSQTMGHDKMYWYQQDPGMELHLIHYSYGVNSTEKGDLSSESTVSRIRTEHFPLTLESARPSHTSQYLCASSPGFGTQYFGPGTRLTVL.

The chain has TRBV2 and TRBJ1-1; no clear D. Germline CDR1 and CDR2: SNHLY and FYNNEI. Trimming left V 0 bases short and J 0 bases short, with 17 bases between. This CDR3 has 18 amino acids. The CDR3 coding sequence is TGTGCCAGCAGTGAAGCCCATTTACTTTCAGCGATGAACACTGAAGCTTTCTTT. It encodes CASSEAHLLSAMNTEAFF.

The J gene is TRBJ1-2, the V gene TRBV19, with D tentatively TRBD1 (6 bases). Trimming cost V 2 bases and J 7 bases, with 11 bases left between them. The CDR3 is 13 residues long. Germline V gene data show CDR1 as LNHDA and CDR2 as SQIVND (reference sequence). The CDR3 nucleotides read TGTGCCAGTAGTATACAGGGGAAAAGTGGCTACACCTTC. Protein: CASSIQGKSGYTF.

The rearrangement joins TRBV24-1 to TRBJ2-1, with TRBD2 matching over 8 bases. Germline V lookup: CDR1 KGHDR, CDR2 SFDVKD. The V and J ends lost 1 base and 5 bases, in that order; junction bases with no gene match: 6. The CDR3 is 16 residues long. CDR3 sequence (DNA): TGTGCCACCAGTGATTTCAGCGGGAGAACGGACAATGAGCAGTTCTTC. Its translation: CATSDFSGRTDNEQFF.

In regard to this clone: Sequence at one end of the junction differs from germline and may be a read error. The V call is TRBV15, the J call TRBJ2-3, with 11 bases matching TRBD2. Looked up from germline, CDR1 is LNHNV and CDR2 is YYDKDF (reference sequence). This CDR3 has 17 amino acids. The DNA for the CDR3 is TGTGCAACCAGCAGGGGGTTAGCGGGAGGGAGCACAGATACGCAGTATTTT. Translated: CATSRGLAGGSTDTQYF.

This clone occurred a few times. V and J are TRBV14 and TRBJ1-5; 7 bases agree with TRBD1. The V segment lost 4 bases and the J segment 2 bases; nucleotides outside the gene matches: 5. Per the germline V gene, CDR1 is SGHDN and CDR2 is FVKESK. This CDR3 comprises 15 residues. Here the CDR3 DNA reads TGTGCCAGCAGCCCCAGGGGGACTGGCAATCAGCCCCAGCATTTT. Translation gives CASSPRGTGNQPQHF.

In DNA, the CDR3 is TGTGCCAGCAGTCAAAATAACGGTGAAAAACTGTTTTTT. Translation: CASSQNNGEKLFF. This rearrangement joins TRBV6-4 to TRBJ1-4; D gene ambiguous. The germline V gene has CDR1 MRHNA and CDR2 SNTAGT. The CDR3 has 13 residues. Trimming removed 5 bases at V and 7 bases at J, with 11 bases between.

This chain links TRBV10-3 with TRBJ1-1, with TRBD1 identical over 7 bases. V was clipped by 10 bases and J by 2 bases; unmatched bases: 19. The CDR3 spans 17 residues. CDR1 is ENHRY, CDR2 SYGVKD, per germline. The CDR3 reads CASSTGVRVGYNTEAFF. The CDR3 bases are TGTGCCAGCTCAACAGGGGTCCGGGTCGGTTATAACACTGAAGCTTTCTTT.

The rearrangement uses TRBV6-5 and TRBJ2-1, with D tentatively TRBD2 (6 bases). The CDR3 covers 14 residues. V lost 6 bases and J lost 6, with 15 bases in between. Germline CDR1 MNHEY, CDR2 SVGAGI. CDR3 loop: CASSVSGTPNEQFF. DNA of the CDR3: TGTGCCAGCAGCGTTTCGGGGACTCCCAATGAGCAGTTCTTC.

The chain recombines TRBV18 with TRBJ1-6; 9 bases match TRBD1. This CDR3 has 13 residues. J was trimmed by 7 bases and V by 6 bases; bases with no gene match: 1. Germline V CDR1 and CDR2: KGHSH, LQKENI. The CDR3: CASSDRGNSPLHF. In DNA, the CDR3 is TGTGCCAGCTCTGACAGGGGGAATTCACCCCTCCACTTT.

The chain joins TRBV29-1 to TRBJ1-1; a weak D match, TRBD1 (5 bases). Germline V lookup: CDR1 SQVTM, CDR2 ANQGSEA. V was clipped by 5 bases and J by 0 bases, with 10 bases between them. The CDR3 totals 13 residues. The CDR3 is CSVRNRMNTEAFF. The CDR3 coding sequence is TGCAGCGTTCGGAACAGGATGAACACTGAAGCTTTCTTT. Drawing the rest from reference TRBV29-1 and TRBJ1-1, the complete variable domain is SAVISQKPSRDICQRGTSLTIQCQVDSQVTMMFWYRQQPGQSLTLIATANQGSEATYESGFVIDKFPISRPNLTFSTLTVSNMSPEDSSIYLCSVRNRMNTEAFFGQGTRLTVV.

This chain joins TRBV7-2 and TRBJ1-2; 7 bases align to TRBD1. The V and J ends lost 5 bases and 5 bases, in that order; junction bases with no gene match: 8. CDR3 length: 14 residues. CDR1 is SGHTA and CDR2 is FQGNSA in the germline V gene. CDR3 DNA: TGTGCCAGCAGCCCTCCGGGACAGTTATATGGCTACACCTTC. Protein sequence: CASSPPGQLYGYTF.